Included here is one T cell receptor beta chain sequence, with context. Its antigen remains unidentified. Base qualities are not provided; no much larger clone lies one nucleotide away. The collaborating institutions used their own protocols to collect whole blood in K2EDTA tubes. For TCRbeta analysis, collaborators shipped samples as frozen whole blood, isolated PBMCs, or DNA extracted from either of those sample types. The data stem from a study of blood T cell repertoires in COVID-19 (TCRdb year 2020). Regarding the complete study: Collaborator samples came from the United States, Italy and Spain and covered acute and convalescent phases of COVID-19. The prospective study material was composed of cDNA or gDNA derived from T cells, B-cell-depleted T cells, or PBMCs. Subjects who had been exposed to COVID-19, were actively infected with it, or had recovered from it provided the deeply sampled blood TCRbeta repertoires that made up the dataset. A freely available public database, intended as a resource for researchers studying the immune response to SARS-CoV-2, is where the repertoires were released. The samples were drawn from two sources: the first 160 participants of the ongoing ImmuneRACE study, and 1,254 subjects contributed by 6 global collaborators. Nearly every sample came with metadata listing a de-identified subject ID, COVID-19 status, age in years and sex. Where HLA class I and class II types were available, the types were taken from metadata supplied by the sample provider, not from assay-based typing. Beyond this particular receptor, the publication reports: Clinical and demographic metadata were provided uncurated, with the amount varying by source and participant.

TCRbeta CDR3 regions were amplified from genomic DNA using the immunoSEQ Assay, a bias-controlled multiplex PCR. In the source study's methods: Within the assay, amplification of reference gene primers was used to estimate how many nucleated cells each sample contained. To quantify the absolute abundance of each unique TCRbeta CDR3 rearrangement, sequence reads were collapsed and filtered. For each sample, productive Simpson clonality was calculated as the square root of Simpson's diversity index over productive rearrangements. The table comes from immuneACCESS by way of TCRdb, which keeps in-frame sequences with V and J called. Part of the clones is missing from these tables; in studies checked, under half for an unresolved V gene and the rest for unknown reasons. Clone size and V and J calls were adopted from that table, with D and trimming inferred from the DNA. The sample yields approximately 9,000 clones; approximately 80% were counted once. The ten largest clones represent roughly 10% of the sample.

From its cysteine to its phenylalanine, the CDR3 spans 13 amino acids. Kept here is only the CDR3 DNA, which spans 39 bases and is read in frame from base 1. The V end loses 3 bases and the J end loses 6 bases, and a stretch of 10 bases separates them. CDR1 and CDR2 are read off the germline V gene as ENHRY and SYGVKD. The source is a human donor in a cohort sampled during active COVID-19. This chain is built from TRBV10-3 and TRBJ2-3, with an unclear D gene assignment. Sequencing used peripheral blood. The DNA reads as follows: TGTGCCATCAGTGATCTGTGTTTGGATACGCAGTATTTT. Its coded protein is CAISDLCLDTQYF.